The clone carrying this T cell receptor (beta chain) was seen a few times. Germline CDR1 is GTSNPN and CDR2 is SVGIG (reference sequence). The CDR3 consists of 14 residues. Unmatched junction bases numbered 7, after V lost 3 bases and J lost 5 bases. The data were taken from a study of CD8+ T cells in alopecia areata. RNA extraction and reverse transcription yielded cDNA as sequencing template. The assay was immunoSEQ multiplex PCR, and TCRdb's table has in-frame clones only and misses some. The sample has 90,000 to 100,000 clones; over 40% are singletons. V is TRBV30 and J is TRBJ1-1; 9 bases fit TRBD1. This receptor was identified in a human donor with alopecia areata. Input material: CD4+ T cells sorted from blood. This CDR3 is CAWRQGARDTEAFF. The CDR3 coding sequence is TGTGCCTGGAGACAGGGGGCGAGGGATACTGAAGCTTTCTTT.